These 15 T cell receptor beta chains were sequenced from one sample in a study of blood T cell repertoires in COVID-19. Using immunoSEQ multiplex PCR, the repertoire was profiled, and TCRdb retains in-frame clones only, with some absent. The table lists just over 60,000 clones, more than 65% of them singletons. Source material: peripheral blood. The receptor set was obtained from an elderly woman with active or convalescent COVID-19.

The J gene is TRBJ1-1, the V gene TRBV29-1, with a weak D call TRBD1 (6 bases). The CDR3 runs 16 residues. Germline V gene sequence: CDR1 SQVTM, CDR2 ANQGSEA. Trimming stripped 7 bases from V and 0 bases from J, with 21 bases between. CDR3 residues: CSAWGGAGIMNTEAFF. The CDR3 DNA sequence: TGCAGCGCCTGGGGGGGGGCAGGAATCATGAACACTGAAGCTTTCTTT.

This clone was detected only once. The V call is TRBV14, the J call TRBJ1-4; 7 bases align to TRBD1. Trimming cost V 3 bases and J 7 bases; bases outside gene matches: 8. Germline lookup yields CDR1 SGHDN and CDR2 FVKESK. CDR3 length: 15 residues. Here the CDR3 reads CASSQRTGQTEKLFF. The DNA for the CDR3 is TGTGCCAGCAGCCAGAGGACGGGACAGACTGAAAAACTGTTTTTT. Full variable domain (missing parts from reference TRBV14 and TRBJ1-4): EAGVTQFPSHSVIEKGQTVTLRCDPISGHDNLYWYRRVMGKEIKFLLHFVKESKQDESGMPNNRFLAERTGGTYSTLKVQPAELEDSGVYFCASSQRTGQTEKLFFGSGTQLSVL.

V usage is TRBV6-5 and J usage is TRBJ1-1, with 9 bases lining up with TRBD1. CDR3 length equals 14 residues. V was clipped by 5 bases and J by 4 bases; unmatched bases: 5. The germline gives CDR1 MNHEY, CDR2 SVGAGI. The CDR3 DNA sequence: TGTGCCAGCAGTCGGGACAGGGAGGGCACTGAAGCTTTCTTT. This gives the protein CASSRDREGTEAFF.

This rearrangement joins TRBV10-3 to TRBJ1-1; TRBD1 matches at 10 bases. Germline CDR1 reads ENHRY; CDR2 reads SYGVKD. The CDR3 sequence is 15 residues long. J lost 1 base, V lost 6 bases, and 5 bases had no gene match. The CDR3, as DNA: TGTGCCATCAGAGACCGGGACAGGGGGAACACTGAAGCTTTCTTT. It is translated as CAIRDRDRGNTEAFF.

The V and J genes are TRBV5-1 and TRBJ1-1; tentatively, D is TRBD1 (6 bases). Germline V gene data show CDR1 as SGHRS and CDR2 as YFSETQ. Trimming took off 3 bases at V and 1 base at J, with 10 bases between the two ends. There are 14 residues in the CDR3. The CDR3 reads CASSSLQGNTEAFF. DNA for the CDR3: TGCGCCAGCAGCTCCTTACAGGGGAACACTGAAGCTTTCTTT.

This chain uses TRBV5-1 with TRBJ1-3, with 9 bases identical to TRBD1. With V trimmed by 5 bases and J by 4 bases, 4 bases remained unmatched. The CDR3 sequence is 14 residues long. The germline CDR1 and CDR2 sequences are SGHRS and YFSETQ. The CDR3 reads CASSWTGAGNTIYF. In DNA, the CDR3 is TGCGCCAGCAGTTGGACAGGGGCAGGAAACACCATATATTTT.

V usage is TRBV11-2 and J usage is TRBJ2-5; 12 positions match TRBD2. V dropped 3 bases and J dropped 2; count of bases not matched to a gene: 1. The length of the CDR3 is 15 residues. Germline V CDR1 and CDR2: SGHAT, FQNNGV. The CDR3 DNA is TGTGCCAGCAGCTTTCTAGCGGGGGGGCAAGAGACCCAGTACTTC. Protein: CASSFLAGGQETQYF.

The chain combines TRBV18 with TRBJ2-1, with a weak D call TRBD2 (6 bases). The CDR3 is 15 residues long. Trimming removed 6 bases from V and 0 bases from J, with 12 bases in between. Germline CDR1 reads KGHSH; CDR2 reads LQKENI. The CDR3 DNA follows: TGTGCCAGCTCTCCGAACGGGGGCTCCTACAATGAGCAGTTCTTC. Translated: CASSPNGGSYNEQFF.

The rearrangement links TRBV3-1 (or the pseudogene TRBV3-2) to TRBJ1-2; no definite D call. The CDR3 contains 16 residues. V lost 2 bases, J lost 0 bases, and 13 bases lay in between. The germline gives CDR1 LGHDT, CDR2 YNNKEL (reference sequence). CDR3 sequence: CASSQLGGPTNYGYTF. The CDR3 DNA is TGTGCCAGCAGCCAACTAGGAGGACCGACTAACTATGGCTACACCTTC.

The rearrangement links TRBV12-3 or TRBV12-4 to TRBJ1-2; perhaps TRBD1 as D (6 bases). V was cut by 5 bases and J by 8 bases, with 12 bases left in between. This CDR3 spans 12 amino acids. Here the CDR3 DNA reads TGTGCCAGCAGTGCAGGGGAACGGGGCTACACCTTC. This gives the protein CASSAGERGYTF.

This chain links TRBV2 with TRBJ1-1; weak D call: TRBD1 (6 bases). V lost 6 bases to trimming and J lost 1 base, with 15 bases between them. The CDR3 runs to 15 residues. The germline V gene encodes CDR1 SNHLY and CDR2 FYNNEI. The CDR3 sequence: CASSFSRTANTEAFF. The CDR3 coding sequence is TGTGCCAGCAGCTTTAGTAGGACAGCGAACACTGAAGCTTTCTTT.

The chain employs TRBV15 and TRBJ2-2, with TRBD2 identical over 8 bases. The V gene's germline CDR1 is LNHNV and CDR2 YYDKDF (reference sequence). V lost 4 bases to trimming and J lost 4 bases; unmatched junction nucleotides: 14. The CDR3 loop spans 18 amino acids. CDR3: CATSKTLPGLGTTGELFF. The CDR3 DNA sequence: TGTGCCACCAGCAAAACTCTTCCGGGACTAGGAACCACCGGGGAGCTGTTTTTT.

This clone turned up a few times. The chain combines TRBV5-4 with TRBJ1-6; weak D call: TRBD1 (5 bases). Germline V gene data show CDR1 as SGHNT and CDR2 as YYREEE (reference sequence). Trimming removed 1 base at V and 3 bases at J, with 5 bases between. The CDR3 contains 14 residues. The CDR3 region is CASSLQGYNSPLHF. The CDR3 DNA reads TGTGCCAGCAGCTTGCAGGGCTATAATTCACCCCTCCACTTT.

A single count supports this clone. The V and J genes are TRBV2 and TRBJ2-5; 8 nucleotides agree with TRBD1. Trimming cost V 6 bases and J 2 bases; bases outside gene matches: 11. CDR1 is SNHLY, CDR2 FYNNEI, per germline. There are 16 residues in the CDR3. CDR3 region: CASRETPGGHQETQYF. The DNA of the CDR3 is TGTGCCAGCAGAGAGACCCCAGGGGGCCATCAAGAGACCCAGTACTTC.

This clone has only a few counts. The chain uses TRBV9 and TRBJ2-1; TRBD1 matches 10 bases. This CDR3 is 15 amino acids long. J lost 6 bases, V lost 0 bases, and 3 bases had no gene match. The germline V gene has CDR1 SGDLS and CDR2 YYNGEE. In DNA, the CDR3 is TGTGCCAGCAGCGTAGGTGGGACAGGGGTCAATGAGCAGTTCTTC. Its translation: CASSVGGTGVNEQFF.